The rows below give T cell receptor beta chains drawn from one sample of a study of blood T cell repertoires in COVID-19. Using immunoSEQ multiplex PCR, the repertoire was profiled, and TCRdb retains in-frame clones only, with some absent. The table has approximately 200,000 clones, over 75% seen once. Sequenced: PBMCs or T cells enriched from blood (not recorded which). The source is a woman in her 40s with acute COVID-19. Both conserved end residues are part of each CDR3. A D gene is named only where the DNA matches it firmly. Clone size is not always given. Where it is, it says once, few, many or a class for expanded clones.

>few|TRBJ2-1|NA|TRBV7-8
CASIKERVHERSSYNEQFF
TGTGCCAGTATAAAGGAGCGGGTACACGAACGGAGCTCCTACAATGAGCAGTTCTTC
>NA|TRBJ2-7|TRBD1|TRBV4-1
CASSQSVGTGTGGYEQYF
TGCGCCAGCAGCCAGTCCGTTGGAACCGGGACAGGGGGCTACGAGCAGTACTTC
>NA|TRBJ2-7|TRBD1|TRBV5-5
CASSLWTGSSYEQYF
TGTGCCAGCAGCTTGTGGACAGGGAGCTCCTACGAGCAGTACTTC
>NA|TRBJ1-6|NA|TRBV2
CASTRQYLNSPLHF
TGTGCCAGCACCAGGCAATACTTGAATTCACCCCTCCACTTT
>NA|TRBJ1-5|NA|TRBV19
CASGRTGNQPQHF
TGTGCCAGTGGCAGGACAGGCAATCAGCCCCAGCATTTT
>few|TRBJ2-7|TRBD1|TRBV7-2
CASSFTIRGPVSYEQYF
TGTGCCAGCAGCTTTACTATCAGGGGGCCCGTATCCTACGAGCAGTACTTC
>NA|TRBJ1-6|NA|TRBV30
CAWSVWVPGINSPLHF
TGTGCCTGGAGTGTATGGGTTCCGGGAATCAATTCACCCCTCCACTTT
>NA|TRBJ2-7|TRBD1|TRBV6-5
CASSYSIGQGDYEQYF
TGTGCCAGCAGTTACTCGATCGGACAGGGAGACTACGAGCAGTACTTC
>once|TRBJ1-6|TRBD1|TRBV6-5
CATSGTGVSPLHF
TGTGCCACATCCGGGACAGGGGTCTCACCCCTCCACTTT
>NA|TRBJ2-1|TRBD2|TRBV5-4
CASRPGGRDSYNEQFF
TGTGCCAGCAGGCCGGGAGGGAGGGACTCCTACAATGAGCAGTTCTTC
>NA|TRBJ2-1|TRBD1|TRBV29-1
CSARTGTGYTNEQFF
TGCAGTGCCAGAACCGGGACAGGGTATACCAATGAGCAGTTCTTC
>NA|TRBJ1-4|NA|TRBV4-3
CASSLDLRGYDNEKLFF
TGCGCCAGCAGCCTAGACTTGAGAGGGTACGATAATGAAAAACTGTTTTTT
>NA|TRBJ1-6|NA|TRBV5-1
CASSLGQLGSPLHF
TGCGCCAGCAGCTTGGGACAGTTGGGTTCACCCCTCCACTTT
>few|TRBJ1-6|TRBD1|TRBV6-5
CASRRDRGDNSPLHF
TGTGCCAGCAGGCGGGACAGGGGAGATAATTCACCCCTCCACTTT
>few|TRBJ2-7|TRBD2|TRBV28
CASRIVAGIYEQYF
TGTGCCAGCAGGATCGTAGCGGGGATATACGAGCAGTACTTC
>NA|TRBJ2-7|TRBD1|TRBV18
CASSPLPPLTGSPYEQYF
TGTGCCAGCTCACCACTCCCCCCGCTGACAGGGAGCCCCTACGAGCAGTACTTC
>NA|TRBJ2-7|TRBD1|TRBV11-2
CASSSGQVIYEQYF
TGTGCCAGCAGCTCCGGACAGGTGATCTACGAGCAGTACTTC
>NA|TRBJ2-7|TRBD2|TRBV19
CASRSSGGAYEQYF
TGTGCCAGTAGGTCAAGCGGGGGGGCCTACGAGCAGTACTTC
>NA|TRBJ2-1|NA|TRBV2
CASSEGRGPYNEQFF
TGTGCCAGCAGTGAAGGGCGGGGGCCCTACAATGAGCAGTTCTTC
>NA|TRBJ1-5|TRBD1|TRBV27
CASSSRTGTGQPQHF
TGTGCCAGCAGTTCTCGGACAGGGACGGGACAGCCCCAGCATTTT
>NA|TRBJ2-7|NA|TRBV3-1/TRBV3-2
CASSPGLGTISYEQYF
TGTGCCAGCAGCCCCGGCCTGGGCACGATATCCTACGAGCAGTACTTC
>NA|TRBJ2-3|TRBD2|TRBV5-4
CASSLAWASGGNTDTQYF
TGTGCCAGCAGCTTGGCCTGGGCTAGCGGGGGGAACACAGATACGCAGTATTTT
>NA|TRBJ1-3|NA|TRBV7-9
CASSRPSRGTGNTIYF
TGTGCCAGCAGCCGTCCGTCCAGGGGAACTGGAAACACCATATATTTT
>NA|TRBJ2-1|NA|TRBV9
CASSLGGEGHDEQFF
TGTGCCAGCAGCTTAGGGGGGGAGGGCCACGATGAGCAGTTCTTC
>NA|TRBJ1-4|NA|TRBV7-9
CASSFQTSATKKLFF
TGTGCCAGCAGCTTCCAGACTTCGGCGACGAAAAAACTGTTTTTT
>medium-sized|TRBJ2-7|NA|TRBV5-1
CASSLQGGVYEQYF
TGCGCCAGCAGCTTACAGGGAGGGGTCTACGAGCAGTACTTC
>NA|TRBJ2-6|NA|TRBV10-3
CAISEAQGTGANVLTF
TGTGCCATCAGTGAGGCCCAGGGGACTGGGGCCAACGTCCTGACTTTC
>once|TRBJ2-1|TRBD1|TRBV2
CASSPGQGFYNEQFF
TGTGCCAGCAGTCCGGGACAGGGGTTCTACAATGAGCAGTTCTTC
>NA|TRBJ1-1|TRBD1|TRBV5-1
CASSSGQGNTEAFF
TGCGCCAGCAGCTCGGGACAGGGGAACACTGAAGCTTTCTTT
>few|TRBJ1-1|NA|TRBV30
CAWSGGRLNTEAFF
TGTGCCTGGAGTGGGGGGCGGCTGAACACTGAAGCTTTCTTT
>NA|TRBJ2-5|NA|TRBV5-6
CASSLKGAKETQYF
TGTGCCAGCAGCTTGAAAGGGGCCAAAGAGACCCAGTACTTC
>NA|TRBJ1-1|NA|TRBV6-4
CASSTQANTEAFF
TGTGCCAGCTCCACTCAGGCTAACACTGAAGCTTTCTTT
>few|TRBJ1-4|NA|TRBV5-1
CASSGGQLNEKLFF
TGCGCCAGCAGCGGAGGACAGCTAAATGAAAAACTGTTTTTT
>once|TRBJ1-6|TRBD1|TRBV28
CASSFWGRDRKNSPLHF
TGTGCCAGCAGTTTTTGGGGTAGGGACAGGAAGAACTCACCCCTCCACTTT
>NA|TRBJ2-5|NA|TRBV6-2/TRBV6-3
CASSPSVETQYF
TGTGCCAGCAGTCCCTCAGTGGAGACCCAGTACTTC
>NA|TRBJ2-3|NA|TRBV27
CASSLRLGGATDTQYF
TGTGCCAGCAGTTTAAGACTAGGGGGGGCCACAGATACGCAGTATTTT